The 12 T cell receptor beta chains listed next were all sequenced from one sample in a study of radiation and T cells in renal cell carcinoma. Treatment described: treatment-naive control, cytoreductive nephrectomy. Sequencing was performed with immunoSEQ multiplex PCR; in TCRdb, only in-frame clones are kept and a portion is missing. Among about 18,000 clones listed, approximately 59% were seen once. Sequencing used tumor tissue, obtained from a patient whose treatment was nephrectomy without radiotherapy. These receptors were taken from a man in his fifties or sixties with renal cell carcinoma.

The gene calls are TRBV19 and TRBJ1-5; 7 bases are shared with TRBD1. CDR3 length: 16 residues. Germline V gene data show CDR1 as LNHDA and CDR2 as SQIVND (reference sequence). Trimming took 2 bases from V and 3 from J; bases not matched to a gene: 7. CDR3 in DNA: TGTGCCAGTAGTATAAGCCAGGGGGTTAACAATCAGCCCCAGCATTTT. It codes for CASSISQGVNNQPQHF.

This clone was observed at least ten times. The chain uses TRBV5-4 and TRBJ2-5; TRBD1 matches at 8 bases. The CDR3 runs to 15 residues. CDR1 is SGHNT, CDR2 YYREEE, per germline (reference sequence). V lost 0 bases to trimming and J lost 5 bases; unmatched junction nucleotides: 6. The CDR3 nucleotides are TGTGCCAGCAGCTTGGGGACAGGGTTTTCGGAGACCCAGTACTTC. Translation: CASSLGTGFSETQYF.

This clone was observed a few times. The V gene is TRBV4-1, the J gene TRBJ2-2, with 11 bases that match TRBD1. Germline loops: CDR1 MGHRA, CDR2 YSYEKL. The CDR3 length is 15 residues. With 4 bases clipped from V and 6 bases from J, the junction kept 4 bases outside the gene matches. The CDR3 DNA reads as TGCGCCAGCAGCCCGGGACAGGGGGTTGCCGGGGAGCTGTTTTTT. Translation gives CASSPGQGVAGELFF.

The CDR3 bases are TGTGCCAGCAGGTTAGCGGGAGGGATGGATACGCAGTATTTT. Protein sequence: CASRLAGGMDTQYF. The V and J genes are TRBV27 and TRBJ2-3; 11 bases agree with TRBD2. The junction had 5 bases not matched to a gene; V was cut back by 6 bases and J by 6 bases. CDR1 is MNHEY, CDR2 SMNVEV, per germline (reference sequence). The CDR3 loop spans 14 amino acids.

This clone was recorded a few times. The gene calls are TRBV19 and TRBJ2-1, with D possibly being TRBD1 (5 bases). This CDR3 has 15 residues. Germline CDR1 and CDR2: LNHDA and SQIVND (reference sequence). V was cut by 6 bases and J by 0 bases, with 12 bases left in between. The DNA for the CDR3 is TGTGCCAGTAGCACAACAGGTAGCTCCTACAATGAGCAGTTCTTC. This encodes CASSTTGSSYNEQFF.

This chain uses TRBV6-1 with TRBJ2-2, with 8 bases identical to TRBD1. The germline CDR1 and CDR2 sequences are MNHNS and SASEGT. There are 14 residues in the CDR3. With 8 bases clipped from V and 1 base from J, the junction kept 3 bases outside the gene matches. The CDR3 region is CASPGQVNTGELFF. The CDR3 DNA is TGTGCCAGCCCGGGACAGGTGAACACCGGGGAGCTGTTTTTT.

In DNA form, the CDR3 reads TGTGCCAGCAGCCCGGAGCGTCGGGACCCCGGAGAGACCCAGTACTTC. Amino acids: CASSPERRDPGETQYF. J is TRBJ2-5 and V is TRBV5-4, with D tentatively TRBD1 or TRBD2 (5 bases each). Trimming removed 4 bases from V and 4 bases from J, with 20 bases in between. The length of the CDR3 is 16 residues. Germline V lookup: CDR1 SGHNT, CDR2 YYREEE (reference sequence).

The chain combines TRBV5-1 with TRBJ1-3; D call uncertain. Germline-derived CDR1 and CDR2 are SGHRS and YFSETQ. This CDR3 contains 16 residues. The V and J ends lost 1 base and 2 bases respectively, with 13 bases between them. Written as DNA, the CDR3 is TGCGCCAGCAGCTTGAACGCACGCTCCACTGGAAACACCATATATTTT. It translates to CASSLNARSTGNTIYF.

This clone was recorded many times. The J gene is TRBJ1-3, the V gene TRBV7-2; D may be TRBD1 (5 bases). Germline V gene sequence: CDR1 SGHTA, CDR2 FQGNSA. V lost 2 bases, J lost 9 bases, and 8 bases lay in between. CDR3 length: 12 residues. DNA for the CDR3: TGTGCCAGCAGCTTACAGGGATCCACCATATATTTT. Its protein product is CASSLQGSTIYF.

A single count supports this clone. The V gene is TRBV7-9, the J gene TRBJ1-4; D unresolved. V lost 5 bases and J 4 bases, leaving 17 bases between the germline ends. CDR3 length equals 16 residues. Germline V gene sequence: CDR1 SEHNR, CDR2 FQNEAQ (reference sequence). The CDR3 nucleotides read TGTGCCAGCAGCCAGAGCTGGGCCGGCAATAATGAAAAACTGTTTTTT. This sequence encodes CASSQSWAGNNEKLFF.

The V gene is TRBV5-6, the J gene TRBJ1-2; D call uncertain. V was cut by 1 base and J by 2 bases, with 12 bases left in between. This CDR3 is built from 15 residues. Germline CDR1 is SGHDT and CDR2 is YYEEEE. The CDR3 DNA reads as TGTGCCAGCAGCTTGCAGGCGGAGACAAACTATGGCTACACCTTC. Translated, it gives CASSLQAETNYGYTF.

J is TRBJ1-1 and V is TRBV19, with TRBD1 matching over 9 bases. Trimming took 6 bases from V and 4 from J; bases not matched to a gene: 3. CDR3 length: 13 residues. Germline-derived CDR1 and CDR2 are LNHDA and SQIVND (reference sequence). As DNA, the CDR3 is TGTGCCAGTAGGGGACAGGGAGGCACTGAAGCTTTCTTT. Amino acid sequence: CASRGQGGTEAFF.